A selection of T cell receptor beta chains follows, all from one sample in a study of cytomegalovirus exposure and HLA in healthy donors. TCRdb's table, derived via immunoSEQ multiplex PCR, lists solely in-frame clones and lacks some. This table holds 150,000 to 200,000 clones, about four fifths found once. Source material: PBMCs. All receptors derive from a woman under 40 in good health and CMV-seropositive. Both conserved end residues are part of each CDR3. Each record gives: CDR3 length, D gene, J gene, V gene, CDR3 DNA, CDR3 protein. D genes are given only for firm matches.

15	TRBD1	TRBJ2-7	TRBV19	TGTGCCAGTAGGAGGTCCGGGACAGGGGAATACGAGCAGTACTTC	CASRRSGTGEYEQYF
13	-	TRBJ2-7	TRBV19	TGTGCCAGTAGTGCAGGGTACGCCTACGAGCAGTACTTC	CASSAGYAYEQYF
14	-	TRBJ1-3	TRBV10-3	TGTGCCATCAGTGAGCGGGTAAATAGAAACACCATATATTTT	CAISERVNRNTIYF
13	-	TRBJ1-1	TRBV7-9	TGTTCCAGCAGCTTGGGCCGAAGCACTGAAGCTTTCTTT	CSSSLGRSTEAFF
17	-	TRBJ1-2	TRBV14	TGTGCCAGCAGCCAAGATGGCAGAGGAGGACTAGGGTATGGCTACACCTTC	CASSQDGRGGLGYGYTF
14	-	TRBJ2-3	TRBV4-1	TGCGCCAGCAGCCTAGCGCCAGCAAGTCATACGCAGTATTTT	CASSLAPASHTQYF
15	-	TRBJ1-1	TRBV28	TGTGCCAGCAGCCCGTTAGGAGCCCGTGGCACTGAAGCTTTCTTT	CASSPLGARGTEAFF
13	-	TRBJ1-5	TRBV6-5	TGTGCCAGCAGCCAGGGGAGAAATCAGCCCCAGCATTTT	CASSQGRNQPQHF
18	-	TRBJ2-2	TRBV30	TGTGCCTGGAGTTTGGGAGGCAGGGATGGCGCTCGGGCCGGGGAGCTGTTTTTT	CAWSLGGRDGARAGELFF
15	-	TRBJ2-2	TRBV7-9	TGTTCCAGCAGCTTACGGGGAATCGACACCGGGGAGCTGTTTTTT	CSSSLRGIDTGELFF
15	TRBD2	TRBJ2-3	TRBV7-2	TGTGCCAGCAGCTTATTAGCGGGGGGGGGAGATACGCAGTATTTT	CASSLLAGGGDTQYF
13	TRBD1	TRBJ1-1	TRBV5-1	TGCGCCAGCAGCCGTGGGACAGACTCTGAAGCTTTCTTT	CASSRGTDSEAFF
14	-	TRBJ1-4	TRBV27	TGTGCCAGCAGTTTGAGGGCCGCTAATGAAAAACTGTTTTTT	CASSLRAANEKLFF
16	-	TRBJ1-5	TRBV4-2	TGTGCCAGCAGCCAAGATCCTACAGGGAGCAATCAGCCCCAGCATTTT	CASSQDPTGSNQPQHF
14	-	TRBJ2-2	TRBV7-2	TGTGCCAGCAGCTTAGATCTGAACACCGGGGAGCTGTTTTTT	CASSLDLNTGELFF
16	-	TRBJ2-1	TRBV7-3	TGTGCCAGCAGCTTCCGAGCGGGTGCCTCCTACAATGAGCAGTTCTTC	CASSFRAGASYNEQFF